The TCR beta chain under discussion was sequenced for a study of OX40 agonist ivuxolimab in advanced cancers. Study-wide background: Dose-escalation subjects each had hepatocellular carcinoma, melanoma, renal cell or head and neck cancer.

Concerning this clone: Its antigen is not identified.

Findings of the study overall: Compared with CD4+, CD8+ T cells on average had more expanded clones.

Trimming left V 10 bases short and J 2 bases short, with 18 bases between. Germline V CDR1 and CDR2: MNHEY, SVGAGI. This CDR3 has 14 residues. Generated by immunoSEQ multiplex PCR, the TCRdb table keeps only in-frame clones and is missing some. The table includes 84,000 or so clones, 70% to 90% detected once. This TCR derives from an adult with an advanced solid tumor such as melanoma, head and neck, liver or kidney cancer. The source was CD4+ or CD8+ T cells sorted from blood, collected in a trial of the OX40 agonist ivuxolimab. The chain recombines TRBV6-5 with TRBJ2-7, with TRBD1 as a possible D gene (5 bases). Written as DNA, the CDR3 is TGTGCCACCTCGACCGTCGCAGGGCCCTACGAGCAGTACTTC. Protein sequence: CATSTVAGPYEQYF.